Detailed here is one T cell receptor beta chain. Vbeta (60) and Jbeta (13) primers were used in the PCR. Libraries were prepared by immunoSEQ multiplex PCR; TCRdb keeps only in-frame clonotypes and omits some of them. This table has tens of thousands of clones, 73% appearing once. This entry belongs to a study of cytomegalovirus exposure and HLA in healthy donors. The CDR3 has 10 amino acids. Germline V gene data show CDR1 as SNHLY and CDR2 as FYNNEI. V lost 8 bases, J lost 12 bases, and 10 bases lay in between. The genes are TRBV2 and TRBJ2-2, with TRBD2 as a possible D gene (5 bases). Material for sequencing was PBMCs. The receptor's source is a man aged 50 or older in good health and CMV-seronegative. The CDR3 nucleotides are TGTGCCAGCGGTTCGGGGAAGCTGTTTTTT. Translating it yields CASGSGKLFF.